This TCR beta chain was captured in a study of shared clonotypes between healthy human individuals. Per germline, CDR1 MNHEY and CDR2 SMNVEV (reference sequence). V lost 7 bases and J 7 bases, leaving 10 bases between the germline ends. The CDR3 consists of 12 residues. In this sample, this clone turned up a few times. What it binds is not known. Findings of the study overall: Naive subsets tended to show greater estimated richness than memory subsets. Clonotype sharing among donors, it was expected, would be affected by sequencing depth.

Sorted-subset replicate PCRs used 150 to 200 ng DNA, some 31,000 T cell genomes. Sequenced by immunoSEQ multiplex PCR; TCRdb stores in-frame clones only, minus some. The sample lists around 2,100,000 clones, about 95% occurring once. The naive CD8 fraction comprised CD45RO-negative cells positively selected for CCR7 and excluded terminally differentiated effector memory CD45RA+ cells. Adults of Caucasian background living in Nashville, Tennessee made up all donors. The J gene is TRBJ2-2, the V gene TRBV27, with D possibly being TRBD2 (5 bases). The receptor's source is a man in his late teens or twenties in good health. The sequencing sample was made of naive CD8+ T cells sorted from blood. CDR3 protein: CASTPGFGELFF. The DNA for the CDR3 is TGTGCCAGCACCCCGGGGTTCGGGGAGCTGTTTTTT.